The T cell receptor (beta chain) described here comes from a study of radiotherapy plus CTLA-4 blockade in lung cancer. The overall study: In approximately 17% of patients, objective responses were seen; 31% had disease control.

Lung cancer patients with chemo-refractory metastatic non-small-cell disease were given focal radiation plus CTLA-4 blockade with ipilimumab. Germline assignment: CDR1 MNHEY and CDR2 SVGAGI. Between the trimmed V and J ends, which lost 2 bases and 7 bases, there was a span of 17 bases. This CDR3 has 15 amino acids. Findings and caveats of the study: Reportedly, early blood T cell clone dynamics best predicted response, with interferon-beta. Blood TCR clones of tumor origin expanded after radiotherapy plus ipilimumab.

Points on this clone: No antigen is known for it.

Sequencing used immunoSEQ multiplex PCR; TCRdb keeps in-frame clones, though not all of them. The table records 110,000 or so clones, approximately 84% of them present only once. The genes are TRBV6-5 and TRBJ1-1; tentative D call: TRBD1 (6 bases). The receptor comes from a human donor with non-small cell lung cancer who had a partial response to radiotherapy plus ipilimumab. Sequenced here: peripheral blood, sampled from a patient treated with radiotherapy plus ipilimumab. For the CDR3, the DNA is TGTGCCAGCAGTTACCCGGCTACAGGGACGGATGAAGCTTTCTTT. Its translation: CASSYPATGTDEAFF.